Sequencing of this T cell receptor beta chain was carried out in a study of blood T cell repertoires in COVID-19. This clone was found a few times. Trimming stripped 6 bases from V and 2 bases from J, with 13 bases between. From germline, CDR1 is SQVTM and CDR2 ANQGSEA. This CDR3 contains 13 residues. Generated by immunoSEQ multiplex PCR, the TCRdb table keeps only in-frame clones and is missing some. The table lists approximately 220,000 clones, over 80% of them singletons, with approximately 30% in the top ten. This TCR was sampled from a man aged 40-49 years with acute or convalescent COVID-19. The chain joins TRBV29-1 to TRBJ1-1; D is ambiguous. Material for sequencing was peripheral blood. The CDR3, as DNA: TGCAGCGTGAACAACGCGGGTAACACTGAAGCTTTCTTT. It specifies CSVNNAGNTEAFF.